This T cell receptor beta chain was recovered during a study of T cells in Graves' hyperthyroidism and ophthalmopathy. The CDR3 regions of TCR beta were amplified from RNA transcripts. TCR CDR3 underwent first-round RT-PCR with the HTBI primer set. TCRdb recomputed calls from the multiplex PCR reads with MiXCR, one row per CDR3 protein. The sample consists of about 360,000 distinct CDR3 sequences, around 25% of them appearing once. The CDR3 runs to 14 residues. V was shortened by 1 base and J by 0 bases, with 4 bases between the two germline ends. The germline gives CDR1 KGHDR, CDR2 SFDVKD. Uncontrolled infection, other autoimmune disease, pregnancy or lactation excluded patients.

The chain uses TRBV24-1 and TRBJ2-3; D not certain. The receptor's source is a man aged 45-60 years with Graves' hyperthyroidism. Input material: blood. Written as DNA, the CDR3 is TGTGCCACCAGTGATTTTGCAAGCACAGATACGCAGTATTTT. Amino acids: CATSDFASTDTQYF.